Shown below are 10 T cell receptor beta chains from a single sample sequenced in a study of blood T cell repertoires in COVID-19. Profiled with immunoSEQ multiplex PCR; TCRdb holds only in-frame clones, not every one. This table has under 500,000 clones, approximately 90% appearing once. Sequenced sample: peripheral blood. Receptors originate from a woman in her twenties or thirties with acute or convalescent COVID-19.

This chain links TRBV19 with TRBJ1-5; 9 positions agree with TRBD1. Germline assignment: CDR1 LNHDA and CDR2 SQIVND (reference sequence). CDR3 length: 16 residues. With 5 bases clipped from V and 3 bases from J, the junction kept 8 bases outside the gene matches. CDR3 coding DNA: TGTGCCAGTAGTGTCTTCGGGACAGGGTTCAATCAGCCCCAGCATTTT. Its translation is CASSVFGTGFNQPQHF.

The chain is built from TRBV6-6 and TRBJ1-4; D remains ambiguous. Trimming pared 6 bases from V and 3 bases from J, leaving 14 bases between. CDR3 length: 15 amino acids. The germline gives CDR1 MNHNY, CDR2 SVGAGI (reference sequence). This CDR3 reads CASRKYREPNEKLFF. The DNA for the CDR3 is TGTGCCAGCAGAAAATACCGGGAGCCTAATGAAAAACTGTTTTTT.

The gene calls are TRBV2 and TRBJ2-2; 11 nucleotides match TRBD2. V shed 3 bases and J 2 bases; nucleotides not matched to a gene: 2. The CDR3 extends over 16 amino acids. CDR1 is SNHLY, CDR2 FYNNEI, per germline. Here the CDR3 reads CASSDGLAGNTGELFF. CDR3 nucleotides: TGTGCCAGCAGTGACGGACTAGCGGGCAACACCGGGGAGCTGTTTTTT.

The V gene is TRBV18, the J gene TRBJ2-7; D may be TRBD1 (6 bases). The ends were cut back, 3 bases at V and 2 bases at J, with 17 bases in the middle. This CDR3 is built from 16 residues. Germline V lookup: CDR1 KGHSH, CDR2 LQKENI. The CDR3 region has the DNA TGTGCCAGCTCACCTATGGGCAGGGGCGAAACCTACGAGCAGTACTTC. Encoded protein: CASSPMGRGETYEQYF.

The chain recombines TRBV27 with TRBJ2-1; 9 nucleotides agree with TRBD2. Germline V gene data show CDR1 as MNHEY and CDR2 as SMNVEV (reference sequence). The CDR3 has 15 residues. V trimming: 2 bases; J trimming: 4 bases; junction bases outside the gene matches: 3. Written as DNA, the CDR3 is TGTGCCAGCAGTTTACAGCGGGGGGTATACAATGAGCAGTTCTTC. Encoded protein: CASSLQRGVYNEQFF.

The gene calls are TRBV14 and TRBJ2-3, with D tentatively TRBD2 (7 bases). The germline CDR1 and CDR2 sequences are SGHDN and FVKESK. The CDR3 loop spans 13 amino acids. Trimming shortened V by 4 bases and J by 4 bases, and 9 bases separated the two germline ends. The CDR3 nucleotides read TGTGCCAGCAGCCGGGGGGGCGCAGATACGCAGTATTTT. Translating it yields CASSRGGADTQYF.

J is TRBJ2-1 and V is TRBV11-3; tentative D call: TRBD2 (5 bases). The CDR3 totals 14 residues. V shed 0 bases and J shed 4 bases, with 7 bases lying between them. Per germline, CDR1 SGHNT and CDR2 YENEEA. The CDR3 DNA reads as TGTGCCAGCAGCTTAGATAGCGATTACAATGAGCAGTTCTTC. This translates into CASSLDSDYNEQFF.

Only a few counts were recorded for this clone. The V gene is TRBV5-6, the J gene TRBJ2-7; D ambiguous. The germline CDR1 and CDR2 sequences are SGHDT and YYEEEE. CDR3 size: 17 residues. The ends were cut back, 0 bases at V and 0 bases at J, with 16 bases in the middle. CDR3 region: CASSLGLGYGSSYEQYF. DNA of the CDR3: TGTGCCAGCAGCTTGGGGCTTGGTTATGGCAGCTCCTACGAGCAGTACTTC.

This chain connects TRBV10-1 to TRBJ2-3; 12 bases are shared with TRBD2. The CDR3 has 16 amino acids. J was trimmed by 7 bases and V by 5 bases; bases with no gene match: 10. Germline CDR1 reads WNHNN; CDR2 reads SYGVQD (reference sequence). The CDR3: CASSKLAGGPGNTQYF. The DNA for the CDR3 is TGCGCCAGCAGTAAGCTAGCGGGGGGGCCGGGGAATACGCAGTATTTT.

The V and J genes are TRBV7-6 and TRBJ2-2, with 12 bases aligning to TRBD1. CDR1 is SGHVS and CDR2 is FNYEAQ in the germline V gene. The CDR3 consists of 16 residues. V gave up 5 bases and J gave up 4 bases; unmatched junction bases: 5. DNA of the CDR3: TGTGCCAGCAGCAGGGGACAGGGGGCGGGCACCGGGGAGCTGTTTTTT. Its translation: CASSRGQGAGTGELFF.